This TCR beta chain emerged from a study of blood T cell repertoires in COVID-19. Turning to the study itself: Spain, Italy and the United States supplied samples that represented acute and convalescent COVID-19. PBMCs, B-cell-depleted T cells, or T cells provided the cDNA or gDNA that made up the material.

A Seattle source enrolled patients during active infection and followed them longitudinally. As originally analysed: Reference gene primer amplification gave nucleated cell count estimates. Here immunoSEQ multiplex PCR was the method, and the copy in TCRdb shows in-frame clones only, minus some. V and J calls and clone size come straight from that table; D and trimming were deduced from the DNA. Of just over 350,000 clones listed, about 86% were seen once; the top ten hold around 7.4%. The material sequenced was peripheral blood. This sequence was found in a woman aged 55-75 years with COVID-19, enrolled during active disease.

DNA for the CDR3: TGTGCCAGTAGAAGACAGGGTAATTGGGATACGCAGTATTTT. It is translated as CASRRQGNWDTQYF. V and J are TRBV19 and TRBJ2-3, with 7 bases that match TRBD1. Germline CDR1 reads LNHDA; CDR2 reads SQIVND (reference sequence). CDR3 length: 14 residues. V dropped 6 bases and J dropped 6; count of bases not matched to a gene: 9. The full variable domain, its missing parts supplied by reference TRBV19 and TRBJ2-3, is DGGITQSPKYLFRKEGQNVTLSCEQNLNHDAMYWYRQDPGQGLRLIYYSQIVNDFQKGDIAEGYSVSREKKESFPLTVTSAQKNPTAFYLCASRRQGNWDTQYFGPGTRLTVL.